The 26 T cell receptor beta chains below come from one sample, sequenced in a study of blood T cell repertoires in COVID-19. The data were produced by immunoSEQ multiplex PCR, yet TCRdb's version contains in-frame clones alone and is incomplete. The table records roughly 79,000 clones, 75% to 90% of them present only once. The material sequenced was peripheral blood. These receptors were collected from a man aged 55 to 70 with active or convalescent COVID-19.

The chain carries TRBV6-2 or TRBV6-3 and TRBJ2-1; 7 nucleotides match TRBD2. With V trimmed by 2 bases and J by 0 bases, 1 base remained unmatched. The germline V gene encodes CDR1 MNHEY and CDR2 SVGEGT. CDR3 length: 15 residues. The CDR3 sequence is CASSYRGVSYNEQFF. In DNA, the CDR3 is TGTGCCAGCAGTTACCGGGGGGTCTCCTACAATGAGCAGTTCTTC.

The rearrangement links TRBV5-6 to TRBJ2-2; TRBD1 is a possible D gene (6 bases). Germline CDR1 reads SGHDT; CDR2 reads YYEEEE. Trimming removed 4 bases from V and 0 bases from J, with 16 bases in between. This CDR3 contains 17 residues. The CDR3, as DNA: TGTGCCAGCAGCACCCCCGAAGGGGGTACGAACACCGGGGAGCTGTTTTTT. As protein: CASSTPEGGTNTGELFF.

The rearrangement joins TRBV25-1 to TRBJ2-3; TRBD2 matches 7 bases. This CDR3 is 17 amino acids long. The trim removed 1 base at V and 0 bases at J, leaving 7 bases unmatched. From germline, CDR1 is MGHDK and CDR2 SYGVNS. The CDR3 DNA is TGTGCCAGCAGTGAATTCGAGGGAGGGATTAGCACAGATACGCAGTATTTT. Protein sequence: CASSEFEGGISTDTQYF.

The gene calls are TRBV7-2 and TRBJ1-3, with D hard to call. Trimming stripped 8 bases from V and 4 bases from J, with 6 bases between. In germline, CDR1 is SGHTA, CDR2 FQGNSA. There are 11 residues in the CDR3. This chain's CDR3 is CASSLGNTIYF. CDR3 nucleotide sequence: TGTGCCAGCTCGTTGGGAAACACCATATATTTT.

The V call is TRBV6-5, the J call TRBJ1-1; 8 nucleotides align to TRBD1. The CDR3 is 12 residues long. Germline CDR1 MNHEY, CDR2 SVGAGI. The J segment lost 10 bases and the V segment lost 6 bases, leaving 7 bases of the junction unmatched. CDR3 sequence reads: CASRDRAGAAFF. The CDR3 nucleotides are TGTGCCAGCAGGGACAGGGCCGGCGCAGCTTTCTTT.

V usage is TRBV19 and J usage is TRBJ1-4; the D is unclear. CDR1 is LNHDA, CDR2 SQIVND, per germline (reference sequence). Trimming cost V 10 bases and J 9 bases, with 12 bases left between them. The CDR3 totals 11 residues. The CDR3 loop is CATPRRQKLFF. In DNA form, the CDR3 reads TGTGCCACCCCCAGGAGGCAAAAACTGTTTTTT.

The CDR3 DNA is TGTGCCAGCAGCTTAGGGTTTTACAGGGGCCGCGCCCTTAACTATGGCTACACCTTC. Translation: CASSLGFYRGRALNYGYTF. The genes are TRBV7-8 and TRBJ1-2; 7 bases agree with TRBD1. Germline CDR1 is SGHVS and CDR2 is FQNEAQ. The CDR3 consists of 19 residues. The V gene end was trimmed by 1 base and the J gene end by 1 base; junction bases not matched to a gene: 15.

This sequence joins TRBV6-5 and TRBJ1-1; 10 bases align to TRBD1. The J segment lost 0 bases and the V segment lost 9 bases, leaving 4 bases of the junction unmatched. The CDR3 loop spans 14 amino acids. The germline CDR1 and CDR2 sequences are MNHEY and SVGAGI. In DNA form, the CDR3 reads TGTGCCAGTCTGACAGGGGGCCTGAACACTGAAGCTTTCTTT. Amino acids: CASLTGGLNTEAFF.

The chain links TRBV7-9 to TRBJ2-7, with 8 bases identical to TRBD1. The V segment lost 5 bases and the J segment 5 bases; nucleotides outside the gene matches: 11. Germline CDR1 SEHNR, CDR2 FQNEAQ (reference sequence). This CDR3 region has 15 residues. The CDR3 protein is CASSPRRTGSDEQYF. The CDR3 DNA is TGTGCCAGCAGCCCGCGACGGACAGGGAGCGACGAGCAGTACTTC.

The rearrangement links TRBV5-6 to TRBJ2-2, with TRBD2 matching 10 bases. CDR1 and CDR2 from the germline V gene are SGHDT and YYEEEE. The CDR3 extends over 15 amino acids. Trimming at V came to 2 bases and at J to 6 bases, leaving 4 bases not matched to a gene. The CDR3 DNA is TGTGCCAGCAGCTTCGGTAGCGGGGGGCCCGGGGAGCTGTTTTTT. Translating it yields CASSFGSGGPGELFF.

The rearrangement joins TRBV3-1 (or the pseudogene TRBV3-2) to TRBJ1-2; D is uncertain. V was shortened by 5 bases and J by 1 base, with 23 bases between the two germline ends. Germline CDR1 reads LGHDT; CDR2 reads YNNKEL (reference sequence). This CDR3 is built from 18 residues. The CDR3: CASSARRTLPGNNYGYTF. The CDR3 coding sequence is TGTGCCAGCAGCGCTCGCCGGACTCTACCCGGGAATAACTATGGCTACACCTTC.

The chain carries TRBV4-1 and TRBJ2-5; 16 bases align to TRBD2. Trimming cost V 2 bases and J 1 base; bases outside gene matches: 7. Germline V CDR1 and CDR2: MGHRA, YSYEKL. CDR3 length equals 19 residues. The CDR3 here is CASSQPGTSGGAGQETQYF. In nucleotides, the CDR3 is TGCGCCAGCAGCCAACCTGGGACTAGCGGGGGGGCGGGCCAAGAGACCCAGTACTTC.

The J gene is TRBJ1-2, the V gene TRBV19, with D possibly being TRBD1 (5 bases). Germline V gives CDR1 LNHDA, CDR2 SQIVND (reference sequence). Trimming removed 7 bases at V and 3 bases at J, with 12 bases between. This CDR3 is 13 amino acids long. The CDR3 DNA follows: TGTGCCAGTACCACGGGGACTCACTATGGCTACACCTTC. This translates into CASTTGTHYGYTF.

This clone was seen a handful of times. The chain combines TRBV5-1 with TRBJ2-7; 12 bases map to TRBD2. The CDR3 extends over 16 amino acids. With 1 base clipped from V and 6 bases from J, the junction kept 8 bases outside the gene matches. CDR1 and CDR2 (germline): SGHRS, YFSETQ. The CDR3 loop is CASSLPTSGGLGEQYF. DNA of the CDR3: TGCGCCAGCAGCTTGCCCACTAGCGGGGGGCTCGGCGAGCAGTACTTC.

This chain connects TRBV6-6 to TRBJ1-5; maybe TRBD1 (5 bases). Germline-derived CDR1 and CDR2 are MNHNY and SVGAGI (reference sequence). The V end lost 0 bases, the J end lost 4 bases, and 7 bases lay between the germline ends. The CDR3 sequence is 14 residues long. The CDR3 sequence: CASSYSGGNQPQHF. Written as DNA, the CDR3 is TGTGCCAGCAGTTACTCGGGGGGAAATCAGCCCCAGCATTTT.

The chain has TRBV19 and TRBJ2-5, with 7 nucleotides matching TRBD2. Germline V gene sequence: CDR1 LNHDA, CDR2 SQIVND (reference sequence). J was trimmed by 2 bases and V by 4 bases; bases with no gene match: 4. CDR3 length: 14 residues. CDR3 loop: CASSNLGLQETQYF. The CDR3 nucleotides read TGTGCCAGTAGTAATCTGGGACTACAAGAGACCCAGTACTTC.

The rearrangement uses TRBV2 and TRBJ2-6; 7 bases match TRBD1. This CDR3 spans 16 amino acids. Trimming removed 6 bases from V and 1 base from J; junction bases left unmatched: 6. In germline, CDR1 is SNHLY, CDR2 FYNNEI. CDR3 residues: CASRTGAGSGANVLTF. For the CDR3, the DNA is TGTGCCAGCAGAACAGGGGCTGGATCTGGGGCCAACGTCCTGACTTTC.

This chain's CDR3 is CASSTGTGAVPLHF. Written as DNA, the CDR3 is TGTGCCAGCTCCACCGGGACAGGTGCCGTTCCCCTCCACTTT. This chain uses TRBV18 with TRBJ1-6, with 8 nucleotides matching TRBD1. V was pared by 6 bases and J by 13 bases, with 11 bases of the junction left unmatched. CDR1 is KGHSH, CDR2 LQKENI, per germline. The CDR3 totals 14 residues. The whole variable domain, remainder taken from reference TRBV18 and TRBJ1-6, is NAGVMQNPRHLVRRRGQEARLRCSPMKGHSHVYWYRQLPEEGLKFMVYLQKENIIDESGMPKERFSAEFPKEGPSILRIQQVVRGDSAAYFCASSTGTGAVPLHFGNGTRLTVT.

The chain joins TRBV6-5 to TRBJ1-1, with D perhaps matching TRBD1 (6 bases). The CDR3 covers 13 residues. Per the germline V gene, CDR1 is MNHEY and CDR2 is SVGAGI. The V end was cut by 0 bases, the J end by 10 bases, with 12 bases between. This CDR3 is CASSYSVGAGAFF. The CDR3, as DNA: TGTGCCAGCAGTTACTCGGTGGGGGCTGGAGCTTTCTTT.

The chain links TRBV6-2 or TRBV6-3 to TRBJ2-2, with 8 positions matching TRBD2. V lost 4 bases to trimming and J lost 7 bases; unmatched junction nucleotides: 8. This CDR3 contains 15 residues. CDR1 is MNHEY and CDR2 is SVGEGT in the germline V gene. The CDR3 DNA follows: TGTGCCAGCAGTTTGTTAACTAGCGGACTCGGGGAGCTGTTTTTT. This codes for CASSLLTSGLGELFF.

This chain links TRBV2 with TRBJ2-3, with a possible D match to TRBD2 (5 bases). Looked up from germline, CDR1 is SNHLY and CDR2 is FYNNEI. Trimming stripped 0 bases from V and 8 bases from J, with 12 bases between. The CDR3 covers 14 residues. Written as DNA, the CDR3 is TGTGCCAGCAGTGAAGCTCGCGGGTTAGGTACGCAGTATTTT. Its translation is CASSEARGLGTQYF.

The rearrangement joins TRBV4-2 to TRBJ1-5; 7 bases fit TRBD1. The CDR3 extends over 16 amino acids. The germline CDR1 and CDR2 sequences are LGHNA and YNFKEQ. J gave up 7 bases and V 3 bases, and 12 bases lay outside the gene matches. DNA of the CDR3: TGTGCCAGCAGCCAGGGTGCGCAGGGGGGTCTCCAGCCCCAGCATTTT. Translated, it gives CASSQGAQGGLQPQHF.

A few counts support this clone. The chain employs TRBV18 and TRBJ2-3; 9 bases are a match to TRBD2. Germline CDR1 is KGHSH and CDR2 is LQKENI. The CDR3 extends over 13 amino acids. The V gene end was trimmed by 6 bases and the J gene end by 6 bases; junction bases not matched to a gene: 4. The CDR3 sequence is CASSSGGPDTQYF. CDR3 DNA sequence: TGTGCCAGCTCTAGCGGGGGCCCCGATACGCAGTATTTT.

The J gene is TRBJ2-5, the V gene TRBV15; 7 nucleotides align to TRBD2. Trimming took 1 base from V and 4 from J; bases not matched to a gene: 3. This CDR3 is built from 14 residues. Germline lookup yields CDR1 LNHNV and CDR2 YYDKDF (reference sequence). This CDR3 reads CATSRVGGIETQYF. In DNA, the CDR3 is TGTGCCACCAGCAGAGTCGGGGGGATAGAGACCCAGTACTTC. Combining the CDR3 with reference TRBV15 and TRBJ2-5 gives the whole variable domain DAMVIQNPRYQVTQFGKPVTLSCSQTLNHNVMYWYQQKSSQAPKLLFHYYDKDFNNEADTPDNFQSRRPNTSFCFLDIRSPGLGDTAMYLCATSRVGGIETQYFGPGTRLLVL.

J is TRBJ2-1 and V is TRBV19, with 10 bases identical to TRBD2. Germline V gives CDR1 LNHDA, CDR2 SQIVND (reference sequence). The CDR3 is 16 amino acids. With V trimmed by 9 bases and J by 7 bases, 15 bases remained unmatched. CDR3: CASTQLGLAGENEQFF. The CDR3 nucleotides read TGTGCCAGCACTCAACTTGGGCTAGCGGGGGAAAATGAGCAGTTCTTC.

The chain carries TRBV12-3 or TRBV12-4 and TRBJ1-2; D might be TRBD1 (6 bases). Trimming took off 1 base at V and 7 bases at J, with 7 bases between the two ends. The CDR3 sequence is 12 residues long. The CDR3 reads CASSLGGLGYTF. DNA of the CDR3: TGTGCCAGCAGTTTAGGGGGGCTTGGCTACACCTTC.